The text below deals with one TCR beta chain. The PCR used 60 Vbeta and 13 Jbeta primers. Some clones are missing from TCRdb's copy, which holds only in-frame ones; the method was immunoSEQ multiplex PCR. This sample has some 130,000 clones, with 74% found just once. The data derive from a study of cytomegalovirus exposure and HLA in healthy donors. Trimming removed 2 bases at V and 6 bases at J, with 25 bases between. The germline CDR1 and CDR2 sequences are SGHVS and FQNEAQ. The length of the CDR3 is 18 residues. The sequencing sample was made of PBMCs. This TCR derives from a male donor in good health and CMV-seronegative. This chain uses TRBV7-8 with TRBJ1-2; D gene uncertain. The CDR3 loop reads CASSLLNDDWGGGDGYTF. For the CDR3, the DNA is TGTGCCAGCAGCTTATTAAATGATGATTGGGGAGGAGGCGATGGCTACACCTTC.